This passage covers 26 T cell receptor beta chains from one sample sequenced in a study of T cell repertoires in cytomegalovirus infection. Their antigens are not known. TCRdb re-called the reads through MiXCR, storing one row per CDR3 protein. The sample includes around 100,000 distinct CDR3 sequences, around 40% of them seen just once. The input for sequencing was CD8+ T cells from cultured PBMCs, taken from culture after CMV antigen stimulation. The source is a human donor in good health (CMV status not recorded). Some clones in this sample may be carry-over from other donors' samples.

This clonotype was seen more than once but under ten times. The chain has TRBV28 and TRBJ2-7, with 8 bases that match TRBD1. This CDR3 contains 16 residues. The V gene end was trimmed by 5 bases and the J gene end by 3 bases; junction bases not matched to a gene: 12. CDR1 and CDR2 from the germline V gene are MDHEN and SYDVKM. The CDR3 bases are TGTGCCAGCAGTATCCAGCCCAGGACAGGGCGCTACGAGCAGTACTTC. Its protein product is CASSIQPRTGRYEQYF.

The genes are TRBV11-3 and TRBJ2-5, with TRBD2 matching 8 bases. This CDR3 has 15 amino acids. Germline CDR1 and CDR2: SGHNT and YENEEA. The V segment lost 2 bases and the J segment 4 bases; nucleotides outside the gene matches: 6. DNA of the CDR3: TGTGCCAGCAGCTTAATCCCGGGGGGGCTAGAGACCCAGTACTTC. Translated: CASSLIPGGLETQYF. The whole variable domain, remainder taken from reference TRBV11-3 and TRBJ2-5, is EAGVVQSPRYKIIEKKQPVAFWCNPISGHNTLYWYLQNLGQGPELLIRYENEEAVDDSQLPKDRFSAERLKGVDSTLKIQPAELGDSAVYLCASSLIPGGLETQYFGPGTRLLVL.

The genes are TRBV27 and TRBJ2-1; 10 bases are shared with TRBD2. The germline V gene encodes CDR1 MNHEY and CDR2 SMNVEV (reference sequence). V lost 2 bases, J lost 6 bases, and 10 bases stayed unmatched. This CDR3 is 17 amino acids long. This CDR3 is CASSLRPRERGGNEQFF. CDR3 DNA sequence: TGTGCCAGCAGTTTACGACCTCGGGAGCGGGGGGGCAATGAGCAGTTCTTC.

This chain uses TRBV5-6 with TRBJ2-1, with TRBD2 matching over 11 bases. The length of the CDR3 is 21 residues. CDR1 and CDR2 from the germline V gene are SGHDT and YYEEEE. V gave up 4 bases and J gave up 2 bases; unmatched junction bases: 20. The CDR3 sequence: CASSHIRILAGGPKAYNEQFF. The CDR3 DNA reads as TGTGCCAGCAGCCATATTCGGATCCTAGCGGGGGGTCCCAAAGCCTACAATGAGCAGTTCTTC.

With respect to this clonotype: A much bigger clone sits one base away, suggesting this may be a read error. V usage is TRBV5-5 and J usage is TRBJ2-3; a weak D match, TRBD2 (5 bases). The CDR3 totals 15 residues. In germline, CDR1 is SGHKS, CDR2 YYEKEE (reference sequence). CDR3 DNA sequence: TGTGCCAGCAGCTTGCTTTTAGCTAGCACAGATACGCGGTATTTT. It encodes CASSLLLASTDTRYF.

The chain couples TRBV5-6 to TRBJ2-2; D is ambiguous. The germline V and J ends were trimmed by 3 bases and 5 bases, with 11 bases remaining between them. CDR1 and CDR2 (germline): SGHDT, YYEEEE. The CDR3 is 14 amino acids. CDR3 residues: CASSSSGWTGELFF. For the CDR3, the DNA is TGTGCCAGCAGCTCGTCAGGCTGGACCGGGGAGCTGTTTTTT.

This chain joins TRBV9 and TRBJ2-3; 11 positions agree with TRBD2. Trimming took 4 bases from V and 0 from J; bases not matched to a gene: 10. This CDR3 spans 18 amino acids. Germline assignment: CDR1 SGDLS and CDR2 YYNGEE. The CDR3 sequence is CASSSSGGTTFSTDTQYF. In DNA form, the CDR3 reads TGTGCCAGCAGCTCTAGCGGGGGGACAACCTTTAGCACAGATACGCAGTATTTT.

The chain recombines TRBV12-3 or TRBV12-4 with TRBJ2-1; D tentatively reads TRBD1 or TRBD2 (5 bases each). V lost 3 bases and J lost 9, with 15 bases in between. The CDR3 totals 14 residues. In DNA form, the CDR3 reads TGTGCCAGCAGTTTGGGGATCGGGGCCGGTGAGCAGTTCTTC. Translated: CASSLGIGAGEQFF.

The V and J genes are TRBV4-1 and TRBJ2-3; D perhaps matches TRBD2 (5 bases). V was pared by 2 bases and J by 2 bases, with 11 bases between. The CDR3 totals 15 residues. Germline V gene data show CDR1 as MGHRA and CDR2 as YSYEKL. Here the CDR3 reads CASSQSGFSTDTQYF. CDR3 DNA: TGCGCCAGCAGCCAAAGCGGATTCTCCACAGATACGCAGTATTTT.

This clonotype was detected a few times. The chain joins TRBV12-3 or TRBV12-4 to TRBJ1-3; TRBD1 matches at 7 bases. The CDR3 totals 15 residues. The ends lost 1 base at V and 2 bases at J; junction bases unmatched: 2. As DNA, the CDR3 is TGTGCCAGCAGTTTAGTAACAGGGGCTGGAAACACCATATATTTT. It encodes CASSLVTGAGNTIYF.

This clonotype was recorded a few times. The rearrangement uses TRBV4-1 and TRBJ2-1, with D unclear. Between the trimmed V and J ends, which lost 4 bases and 5 bases, there was a span of 21 bases. This CDR3 is 17 amino acids long. From germline, CDR1 is MGHRA and CDR2 YSYEKL. DNA of the CDR3: TGCGCCAGCAGCCCGTTCCCCGCGCTCGCAATGAACAATGAGCAGTTCTTC. This gives the protein CASSPFPALAMNNEQFF.

A few counts support this clonotype. The chain joins TRBV12-3 or TRBV12-4 to TRBJ2-5, with TRBD2 identical over 9 bases. The CDR3 spans 14 residues. With 4 bases clipped from V and 3 bases from J, the junction kept 3 bases outside the gene matches. The CDR3 region has the DNA TGTGCCAGCAGTTCGGGACTAGCTAAAGAGACCCAGTACTTC. It is translated as CASSSGLAKETQYF.

This clonotype turned up a few times. This chain joins TRBV7-2 and TRBJ2-1; TRBD1 might be the D (5 bases). The length of the CDR3 is 12 residues. From germline, CDR1 is SGHTA and CDR2 FQGNSA. V was clipped by 3 bases and J by 6 bases, with 6 bases between them. In DNA, the CDR3 is TGTGCCAGCAGCTTTGACAGCAATGAGCAGTTCTTC. It codes for CASSFDSNEQFF.

V usage is TRBV6-1 and J usage is TRBJ1-5; TRBD1 matches 7 bases. The CDR3 has 15 residues. Germline trimming cut 7 bases from V and 1 base from J; bases unmatched to any gene: 7. Germline CDR1 is MNHNS and CDR2 is SASEGT. The CDR3 DNA is TGTGCCAGCATTTTGACAGGGTTAAGCAATCAGCCCCAGCATTTT. Protein product: CASILTGLSNQPQHF.

This rearrangement joins TRBV29-1 to TRBJ2-7; D call uncertain. CDR1 is SQVTM and CDR2 is ANQGSEA in the germline V gene. The CDR3 is made up of 12 amino acids. The germline V and J ends were trimmed by 4 bases and 2 bases, with 9 bases remaining between them. The CDR3 DNA follows: TGCAGCGTTGTGGCACCCACCTACGAGCAGTACTTC. This encodes CSVVAPTYEQYF.

V and J are TRBV18 and TRBJ2-7; maybe TRBD1 (6 bases). V was clipped by 6 bases and J by 2 bases, with 17 bases between them. Germline CDR1 reads KGHSH; CDR2 reads LQKENI. This CDR3 has 15 residues. As DNA, the CDR3 is TGTGCCAGCTCCCTAGACAGGATTACCCCCTACGAGCAGTACTTC. Protein product: CASSLDRITPYEQYF.

The table lists this clonotype with a few counts. The chain recombines TRBV7-6 with TRBJ2-1, with D perhaps TRBD2 (6 bases). There are 16 residues in the CDR3. Germline V gives CDR1 SGHVS, CDR2 FNYEAQ. V was trimmed by 1 base and J by 3 bases, leaving 13 bases between them. The CDR3 sequence: CASSLGRGRYYNEQFF. The CDR3 nucleotides read TGTGCCAGCAGCTTAGGGAGGGGCCGATACTACAATGAGCAGTTCTTC.

The chain is built from TRBV6-5 and TRBJ1-1; D possibly corresponds to TRBD1 (5 bases). Germline CDR1 MNHEY, CDR2 SVGAGI. The ends were cut back, 0 bases at V and 4 bases at J, with 9 bases in the middle. The CDR3 covers 14 residues. The CDR3 spells CASSYSSGTTEAFF. CDR3 bases: TGTGCCAGCAGTTACTCGAGCGGGACCACTGAAGCTTTCTTT.

This rearrangement joins TRBV19 to TRBJ2-3, with a tentative D call TRBD2 (5 bases). V was trimmed by 7 bases and J by 6 bases, leaving 17 bases between them. This CDR3 is built from 14 residues. Germline values: CDR1 LNHDA, CDR2 SQIVND (reference sequence). The CDR3 sequence: CASKEGQIEDTQYF. CDR3 nucleotide sequence: TGTGCCAGTAAAGAGGGTCAAATCGAGGATACGCAGTATTTT.

DNA of the CDR3: TGTGCCAGCAGTAATTCGGGTGGGGGAGAGGTATACGAGCAGTACTTC. As protein: CASSNSGGGEVYEQYF. The V and J genes are TRBV12-3 or TRBV12-4 and TRBJ2-7; perhaps D is TRBD1 or TRBD2 (5 bases each). This CDR3 is built from 16 residues. Deletions cut 5 bases from V and 4 bases from J, with 21 bases between.

In DNA form, the CDR3 reads TGTGCCAGCAGTCCCCCGGCGGCCTACTATGGCTACACCTTC. Translated, it gives CASSPPAAYYGYTF. This sequence joins TRBV12-3 or TRBV12-4 and TRBJ1-2, with D hard to call. This CDR3 is built from 14 residues. Trimming pared 5 bases from V and 3 bases from J, leaving 13 bases between.

The CDR3 DNA is TGTGCCAGCTCAACCTCCGGGCCCCCCTACGAGCAGTACTTC. It yields the protein CASSTSGPPYEQYF. The rearrangement links TRBV27 to TRBJ2-7; D is unresolved. CDR1 and CDR2 (germline): MNHEY, SMNVEV (reference sequence). Trimming took off 8 bases at V and 2 bases at J, with 16 bases between the two ends. The CDR3 length is 14 residues.

This chain joins TRBV27 and TRBJ2-1, with no clear D. Per the germline V gene, CDR1 is MNHEY and CDR2 is SMNVEV (reference sequence). V was cut by 5 bases and J by 8 bases, with 25 bases left in between. This CDR3 is 17 amino acids long. The CDR3 sequence is CASSRLSPLVLRDEQFF. The CDR3 DNA reads TGTGCCAGCAGTAGACTCTCCCCCCTAGTACTACGAGATGAGCAGTTCTTC.

This clonotype showed up just a few times. The chain carries TRBV9 and TRBJ2-5; D unresolved. V was cut by 3 bases and J by 4 bases, with 10 bases left in between. This CDR3 region has 13 residues. Germline-derived CDR1 and CDR2 are SGDLS and YYNGEE. The DNA for the CDR3 is TGTGCCAGCAGCGGTGCTATGGGAGAGACCCAGTACTTC. Translation gives CASSGAMGETQYF.

This clonotype was recorded many times. The chain carries TRBV24-1 and TRBJ1-6; 8 nucleotides agree with TRBD1. The CDR3 is 19 residues long. Germline V gives CDR1 KGHDR, CDR2 SFDVKD. The J segment lost 8 bases and the V segment lost 3 bases, leaving 17 bases of the junction unmatched. The CDR3 reads CATSDLWDRTRDGDSPLHF. The CDR3 DNA reads TGTGCCACCAGTGATCTCTGGGACAGGACGAGAGACGGGGATTCACCCCTCCACTTT.

This clonotype was observed a handful of times. The gene calls are TRBV27 and TRBJ2-4; D gene ambiguous. The V gene's germline CDR1 is MNHEY and CDR2 SMNVEV (reference sequence). The CDR3 has 14 residues. Deletions cut 1 base from V and 7 bases from J, with 11 bases between. The CDR3 is CASSLYSGGNIQYF. The DNA of the CDR3 is TGTGCCAGCAGTTTATATTCCGGCGGTAACATTCAGTACTTC.